These 14 T cell receptor beta chains originate from one sample sequenced in a study of cytomegalovirus exposure and HLA in healthy donors (TCRdb year 2017). Library method: the immunoSEQ multiplex PCR assay. For the multiplex PCR, a mixture combining 60 forward primers for TCR Vbeta segments and 13 reverse primers for TCR Jbeta segments was used. TCRdb holds this immuneACCESS table with in-frame rearrangements only. Some clones are missing; in checked studies, unresolved V genes explain under half, and the rest has no known cause. The sample profile shows some 190,000 clones; approximately 90% of them were found once. Around 0.98% of the sample lies in the top ten. The sample comprised PBMCs. Receptors were obtained from a boy aged 2 to 10 in good health and CMV-seronegative.

CDR3 protein: CASSSGWGGETQYF. Written as DNA, the CDR3 is TGTGCCAGCAGCTCCGGGTGGGGGGGGGAGACCCAGTACTTC. This rearrangement joins TRBV11-1 to TRBJ2-5; TRBD2 agrees at 7 bases. The germline V gene encodes CDR1 SGHAT and CDR2 FQDESV (reference sequence). V lost 4 bases, J lost 5 bases, and 7 bases stayed unmatched. The length of the CDR3 is 14 residues.

The V and J genes are TRBV28 and TRBJ1-6; D is ambiguous. This CDR3 has 17 amino acids. The V end lost 6 bases, the J end lost 0 bases, and 15 bases lay between the germline ends. The V gene's germline CDR1 is MDHEN and CDR2 SYDVKM. DNA for the CDR3: TGTGCCAGCAGCCAGGCGGGTAGAATCTCCTATAATTCACCCCTCCACTTT. Protein: CASSQAGRISYNSPLHF.

The chain has TRBV30 and TRBJ2-2, with 7 bases lining up with TRBD1. The length of the CDR3 is 17 residues. Germline V lookup: CDR1 GTSNPN, CDR2 SVGIG (reference sequence). Trimming cost V 3 bases and J 0 bases; bases outside gene matches: 10. Here the CDR3 reads CAWSDTSGTANTGELFF. The CDR3 nucleotides read TGTGCCTGGAGCGACACCTCCGGGACAGCGAACACCGGGGAGCTGTTTTTT.

This chain links TRBV28 with TRBJ2-1; 8 bases agree with TRBD1. Losses at the gene ends were 0 bases for V and 0 bases for J; bases not matched to a gene: 10. Germline CDR1 is MDHEN and CDR2 is SYDVKM. The CDR3 length is 19 residues. The CDR3 DNA sequence: TGTGCCAGCAGTTTATGGGGGACAGGAATGGGAAGCTCCTACAATGAGCAGTTCTTC. Translating it yields CASSLWGTGMGSSYNEQFF. Filled out from reference TRBV28 and TRBJ2-1, the complete variable domain reads DVKVTQSSRYLVKRTGEKVFLECVQDMDHENMFWYRQDPGLGLRLIYFSYDVKMKEKGDIPEGYSVSREKKERFSLILESASTNQTSMYLCASSLWGTGMGSSYNEQFFGPGTRLTVL.

The rearrangement links TRBV10-1 to TRBJ2-3, with a tentative D call TRBD2 (5 bases). Trimming shortened V by 3 bases and J by 2 bases, and 9 bases separated the two germline ends. The CDR3 length is 14 residues. Germline CDR1 reads WNHNN; CDR2 reads SYGVQD (reference sequence). The chain's CDR3 is CASSDEGSTDTQYF. CDR3 sequence (DNA): TGCGCCAGCAGTGATGAGGGATCCACAGATACGCAGTATTTT.

The chain joins TRBV27 to TRBJ1-5; TRBD1 is a possible D gene (6 bases). The CDR3 consists of 18 residues. Per the germline V gene, CDR1 is MNHEY and CDR2 is SMNVEV (reference sequence). V lost 4 bases and J lost 7, with 26 bases in between. The CDR3 sequence is CASSSQGRALARGQPQHF. CDR3 coding DNA: TGTGCCAGCAGTTCCCAGGGGAGGGCTTTGGCTAGGGGACAGCCCCAGCATTTT.

The chain uses TRBV30 and TRBJ2-7; TRBD1 matches 8 bases. Germline CDR1 GTSNPN, CDR2 SVGIG (reference sequence). Trimming took 4 bases from V and 3 from J; bases not matched to a gene: 8. CDR3 length: 14 amino acids. As DNA, the CDR3 is TGTGCCTGGACGACCGGGACAGGAAACTACGAGCAGTACTTC. It encodes CAWTTGTGNYEQYF.

This chain uses TRBV5-5 with TRBJ1-1; D might be TRBD1 (5 bases). Deletions cut 3 bases from V and 4 bases from J, with 10 bases between. Germline loops: CDR1 SGHKS, CDR2 YYEKEE (reference sequence). The CDR3 loop spans 13 amino acids. CDR3: CASSWGEITEAFF. The CDR3 DNA follows: TGTGCCAGCAGCTGGGGGGAGATCACTGAAGCTTTCTTT.

The rearrangement joins TRBV30 to TRBJ2-7; 9 bases fit TRBD1. V lost 0 bases and J lost 7; bases outside the gene matches: 10. The germline V gene encodes CDR1 GTSNPN and CDR2 SVGIG (reference sequence). The CDR3 sequence is 15 residues long. The CDR3 spells CAWSVLGTGLGEQYF. DNA for the CDR3: TGTGCCTGGAGTGTACTCGGGACAGGGTTAGGGGAGCAGTACTTC.

This clone appeared a few times. V is TRBV2 and J is TRBJ1-5; perhaps TRBD1 as D (5 bases). This CDR3 has 14 residues. Germline values: CDR1 SNHLY, CDR2 FYNNEI. V lost 4 bases and J 2 bases, leaving 9 bases between the germline ends. The CDR3 reads CASSAQDRNQPQHF. CDR3 nucleotides: TGTGCCAGCAGTGCACAGGACCGCAATCAGCCCCAGCATTTT. The full variable domain, rest sourced from reference TRBV2 and TRBJ1-5, is EPEVTQTPSHQVTQMGQEVILRCVPISNHLYFYWYRQILGQKVEFLVSFYNNEISEKSEIFDDQFSVERPDGSNFTLKIRSTKLEDSAMYFCASSAQDRNQPQHFGDGTRLSIL.

V is TRBV15 and J is TRBJ2-1; 11 positions match TRBD2. CDR3 length: 13 residues. The trim removed 0 bases at V and 15 bases at J, leaving 4 bases unmatched. Germline V gene lookup returns CDR1 LNHNV and CDR2 YYDKDF (reference sequence). CDR3 protein: CATSRDSGRAGFF. The CDR3 coding sequence is TGTGCCACCAGCAGAGATAGCGGGAGGGCCGGGTTCTTC.

The chain has TRBV2 and TRBJ2-1, with D tentatively TRBD2 (5 bases). The CDR3 is 14 residues long. Germline V gene sequence: CDR1 SNHLY, CDR2 FYNNEI. The V and J ends lost 3 bases and 8 bases respectively, with 14 bases between them. Written as DNA, the CDR3 is TGTGCCAGCAGTGATAAGCGGACTGCCGATGAGCAGTTCTTC. Its protein product is CASSDKRTADEQFF.

The chain is built from TRBV6-1 and TRBJ1-2, with a weak D call TRBD1 (6 bases). The V end lost 6 bases, the J end lost 2 bases, and 13 bases lay between the germline ends. The germline V gene encodes CDR1 MNHNS and CDR2 SASEGT. The CDR3 extends over 14 amino acids. This CDR3 reads CASSLRTENYGYTF. The CDR3 DNA reads TGTGCCAGCAGCCTTAGGACAGAGAACTATGGCTACACCTTC.

This chain joins TRBV6-5 and TRBJ2-3, with 8 bases matching TRBD1. The CDR3 is 15 amino acids. The V gene end was trimmed by 4 bases and the J gene end by 3 bases; junction bases not matched to a gene: 6. From germline, CDR1 is MNHEY and CDR2 SVGAGI. CDR3 sequence: CASSLYRGSTDTQYF. Here the CDR3 DNA reads TGTGCCAGCAGTTTATACAGGGGGTCGACAGATACGCAGTATTTT.